This record concerns one T cell receptor beta chain sequence. Its matching antigen is unknown. The data are from a study of cytotoxic CD8 clonotypes in ibrutinib-treated CLL. At the level of the study: 11 relapsed/refractory, over 14 treatment-naive; roughly 17 IGHV unmutated.

The CDR3 totals 14 residues. Trimming removed 3 bases from V and 4 bases from J, with 10 bases in between. Germline assignment: CDR1 KGHSH and CDR2 LQKENI. Assay used: immunoSEQ multiplex PCR; TCRdb lists only in-frame clones, some missing. The sample carries about 310,000 clones, roughly 85% recorded once. Extraction of approximately 2 micrograms of genomic DNA from cryopreserved PBMCs supplied material for TCR beta libraries. Whole-study findings and limits: Whereas clonality rose at ibrutinib response, it declined toward baseline at progression.

The TCR was taken from a human donor with chronic lymphocytic leukemia. Source: PBMCs, taken before ibrutinib treatment. The chain couples TRBV18 to TRBJ1-5; D is uncertain. The CDR3 region has the DNA TGTGCCAGCTCACCCCAGCGGGGAAATCAGCCCCAGCATTTT. Amino acids: CASSPQRGNQPQHF.